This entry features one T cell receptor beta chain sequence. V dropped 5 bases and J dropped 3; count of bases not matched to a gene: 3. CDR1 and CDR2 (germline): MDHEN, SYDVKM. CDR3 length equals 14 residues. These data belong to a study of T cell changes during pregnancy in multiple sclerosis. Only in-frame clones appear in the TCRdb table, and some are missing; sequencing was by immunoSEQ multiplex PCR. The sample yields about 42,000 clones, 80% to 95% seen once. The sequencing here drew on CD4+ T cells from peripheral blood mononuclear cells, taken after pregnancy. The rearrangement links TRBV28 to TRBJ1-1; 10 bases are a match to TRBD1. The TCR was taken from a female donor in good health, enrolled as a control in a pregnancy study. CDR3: CASSATGGYTEAFF. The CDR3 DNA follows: TGTGCCAGCAGTGCGACAGGGGGCTACACTGAAGCTTTCTTT.